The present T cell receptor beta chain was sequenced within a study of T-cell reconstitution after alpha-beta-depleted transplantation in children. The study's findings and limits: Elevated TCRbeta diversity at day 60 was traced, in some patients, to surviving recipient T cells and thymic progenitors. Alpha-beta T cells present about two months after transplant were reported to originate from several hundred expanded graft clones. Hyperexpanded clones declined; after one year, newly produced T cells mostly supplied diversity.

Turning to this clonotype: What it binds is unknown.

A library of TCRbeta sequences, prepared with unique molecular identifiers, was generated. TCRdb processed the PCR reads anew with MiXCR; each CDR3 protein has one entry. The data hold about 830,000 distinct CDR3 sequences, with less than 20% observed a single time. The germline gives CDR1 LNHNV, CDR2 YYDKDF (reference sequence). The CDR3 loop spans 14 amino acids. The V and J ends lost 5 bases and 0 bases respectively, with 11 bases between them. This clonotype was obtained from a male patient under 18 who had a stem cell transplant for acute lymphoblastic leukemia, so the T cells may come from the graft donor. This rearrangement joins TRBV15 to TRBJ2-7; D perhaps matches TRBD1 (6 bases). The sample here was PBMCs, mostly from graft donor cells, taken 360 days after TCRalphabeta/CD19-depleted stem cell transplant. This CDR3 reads CATSGDRLSYEQYF. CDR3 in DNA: TGTGCCACCAGCGGCGACAGGCTCTCCTACGAGCAGTACTTC.